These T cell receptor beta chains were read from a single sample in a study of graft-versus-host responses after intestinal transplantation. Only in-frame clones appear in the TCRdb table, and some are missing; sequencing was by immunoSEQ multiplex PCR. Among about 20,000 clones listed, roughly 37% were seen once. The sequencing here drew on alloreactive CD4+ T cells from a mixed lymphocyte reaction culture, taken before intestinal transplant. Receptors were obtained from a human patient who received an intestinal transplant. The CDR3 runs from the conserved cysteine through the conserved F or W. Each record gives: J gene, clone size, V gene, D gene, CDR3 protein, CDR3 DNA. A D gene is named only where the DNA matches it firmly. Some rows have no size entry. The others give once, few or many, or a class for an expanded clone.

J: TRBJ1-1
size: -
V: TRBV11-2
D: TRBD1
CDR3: CASSLDGTGKAFF
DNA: TGTGCCAGCAGCTTAGACGGGACAGGGAAAGCTTTCTTT

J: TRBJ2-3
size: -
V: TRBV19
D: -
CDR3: CASSPNRGNTQYF
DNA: TGTGCCAGTAGTCCCAACCGGGGAAATACGCAGTATTTT

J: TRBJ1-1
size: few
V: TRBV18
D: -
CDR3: CASSPLGTSMNTEAFF
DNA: TGTGCCAGCTCACCACTCGGGACATCCATGAACACTGAAGCTTTCTTT

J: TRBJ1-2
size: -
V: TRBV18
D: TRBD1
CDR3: CASSPLGTAYGYTF
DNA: TGTGCCAGCTCACCGCTGGGGACAGCTTATGGCTACACCTTC

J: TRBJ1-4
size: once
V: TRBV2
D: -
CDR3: CASSDLNSLRLEKLFF
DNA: TGTGCCAGCAGCGATCTTAACAGTCTTCGCCTTGAAAAACTGTTTTTT

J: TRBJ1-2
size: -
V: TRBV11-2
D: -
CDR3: CASSLGPTITAYGYTF
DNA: TGTGCCAGCAGCTTAGGTCCTACGATTACGGCCTATGGCTACACCTTC

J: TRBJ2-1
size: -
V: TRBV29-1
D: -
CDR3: CSVEGLEGSSYNEQFF
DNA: TGCAGCGTTGAAGGGCTAGAGGGGTCATCCTACAATGAGCAGTTCTTC

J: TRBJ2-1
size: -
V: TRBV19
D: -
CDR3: CASRSSLGSYNEQFF
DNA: TGTGCCAGTAGGAGTTCCTTGGGCTCCTACAATGAGCAGTTCTTC

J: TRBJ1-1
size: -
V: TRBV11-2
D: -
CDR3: CASSLGQFMNTEAFF
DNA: TGTGCCAGCAGCTTAGGACAGTTTATGAACACTGAAGCTTTCTTT

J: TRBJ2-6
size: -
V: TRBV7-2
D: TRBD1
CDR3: CASSTRQGFTGANVLTF
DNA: TGTGCCAGCAGCACCCGACAGGGCTTCACTGGGGCCAACGTCCTGACTTTC

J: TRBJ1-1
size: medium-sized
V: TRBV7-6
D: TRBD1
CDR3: CASSSDRGRAFF
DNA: TGTGCCAGCAGCTCGGACAGGGGACGAGCTTTCTTT

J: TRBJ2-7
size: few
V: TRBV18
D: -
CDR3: CASSPFNRAYEQYF
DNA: TGTGCCAGCTCACCATTTAACAGGGCCTACGAGCAGTACTTC

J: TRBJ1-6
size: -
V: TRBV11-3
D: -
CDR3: CASSLGSSPLHF
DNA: TGTGCCAGCAGCTTAGGGAGTTCACCCCTCCACTTT

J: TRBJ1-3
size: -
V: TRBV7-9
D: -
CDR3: CASTPALRRSGNTIYF
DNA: TGTGCCAGCACCCCGGCCCTTAGGCGCTCTGGAAACACCATATATTTT

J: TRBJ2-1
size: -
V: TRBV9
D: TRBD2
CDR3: CASSVRVAGGGYNEQFF
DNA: TGTGCCAGCAGCGTGAGGGTAGCGGGGGGCGGCTACAATGAGCAGTTCTTC

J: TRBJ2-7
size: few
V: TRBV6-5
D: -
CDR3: CASKISRLSSYEQYF
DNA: TGTGCCAGCAAGATTAGCCGCCTGAGCTCCTACGAGCAGTACTTC

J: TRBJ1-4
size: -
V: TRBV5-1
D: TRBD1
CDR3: CASSFLGQGRGEKLFF
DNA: TGCGCCAGCAGCTTTCTCGGACAGGGCCGGGGGGAAAAACTGTTTTTT

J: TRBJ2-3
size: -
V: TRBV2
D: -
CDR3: CASSITGGADTQYF
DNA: TGTGCCAGCAGCATCACAGGGGGGGCAGATACGCAGTATTTT

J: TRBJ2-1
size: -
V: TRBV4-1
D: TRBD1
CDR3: CASSLPDRDRVREQFF
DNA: TGCGCCAGCAGCCTACCCGACCGGGACAGGGTGCGTGAGCAGTTCTTC

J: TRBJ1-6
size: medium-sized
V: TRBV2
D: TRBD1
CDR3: CASSDEQGRRSPLHF
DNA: TGTGCCAGCAGTGATGAACAGGGGAGAAGATCACCCCTCCACTTT

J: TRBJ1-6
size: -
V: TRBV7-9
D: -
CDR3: CASSLRVGPLHF
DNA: TGTGCCAGCAGCTTAAGGGTTGGACCCCTCCACTTT

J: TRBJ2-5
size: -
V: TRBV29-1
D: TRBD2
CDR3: CSVGGGGETQYF
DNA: TGCAGCGTTGGCGGCGGGGGGGAGACCCAGTACTTC

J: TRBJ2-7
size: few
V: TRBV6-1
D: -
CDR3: CASSGIFYEQYF
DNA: TGTGCCAGCAGCGGGATTTTTTACGAGCAGTACTTC

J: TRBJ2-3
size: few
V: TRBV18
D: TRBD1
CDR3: CASSPEDRGRAVADTQYF
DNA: TGTGCCAGCTCACCGGAAGACAGGGGAAGGGCAGTTGCAGATACGCAGTATTTT

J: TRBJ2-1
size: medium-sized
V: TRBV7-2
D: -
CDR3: CASRLTGSRWDNEQFF
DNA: TGTGCCAGCAGATTAACAGGGTCCCGTTGGGACAATGAGCAGTTCTTC

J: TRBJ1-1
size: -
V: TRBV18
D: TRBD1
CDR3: CASSLRQGVGEAFF
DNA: TGTGCCAGCTCACTCCGACAGGGCGTGGGTGAAGCTTTCTTT

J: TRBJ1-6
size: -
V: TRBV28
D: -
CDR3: CASSLSGGPNSPLHF
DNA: TGTGCCAGCAGTTTATCGGGGGGGCCCAATTCACCCCTCCACTTT

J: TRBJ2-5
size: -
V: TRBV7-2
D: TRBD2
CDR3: CASSLALAGGGETQYF
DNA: TGTGCCAGCAGCTTAGCCTTGGCGGGGGGGGGTGAGACCCAGTACTTC

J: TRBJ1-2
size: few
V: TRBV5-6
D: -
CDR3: CASSQVGPYGYTF
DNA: TGTGCCAGCAGCCAGGTCGGGCCTTATGGCTACACCTTC

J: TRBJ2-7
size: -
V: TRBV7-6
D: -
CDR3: CASSLGGLEQYF
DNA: TGTGCCAGCAGCTTGGGGGGGCTTGAGCAGTACTTC

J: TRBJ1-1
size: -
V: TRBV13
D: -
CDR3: CASSLGLSEAFF
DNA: TGTGCCAGCAGCTTGGGGTTGTCTGAAGCTTTCTTT

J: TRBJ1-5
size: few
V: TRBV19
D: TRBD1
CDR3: CASSIYRGSNQPQHF
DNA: TGTGCCAGTAGTATTTACAGGGGCAGCAATCAGCCCCAGCATTTT

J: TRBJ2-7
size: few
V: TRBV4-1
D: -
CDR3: CASSQWDRKSYEQYF
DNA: TGCGCCAGCAGCCAATGGGACCGAAAATCCTACGAGCAGTACTTC

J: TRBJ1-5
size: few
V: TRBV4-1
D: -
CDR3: CASRQSLARGDQPQHF
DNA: TGCGCCAGCAGGCAGTCCCTGGCCAGGGGCGATCAGCCCCAGCATTTT

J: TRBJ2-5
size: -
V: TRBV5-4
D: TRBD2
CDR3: CASSLRGGRETQYF
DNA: TGTGCCAGCAGCCTGCGGGGGGGCAGAGAGACCCAGTACTTC

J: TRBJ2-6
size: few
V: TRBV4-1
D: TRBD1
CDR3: CASSPQGAGANVLTF
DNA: TGCGCCAGCAGCCCACAGGGGGCTGGGGCCAACGTCCTGACTTTC

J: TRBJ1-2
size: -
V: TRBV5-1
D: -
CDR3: CASSPDFGFYGYTF
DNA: TGCGCCAGCAGCCCCGATTTCGGGTTCTATGGCTACACCTTC

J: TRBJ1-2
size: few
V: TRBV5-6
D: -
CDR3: CASSLAGGPNYGYTF
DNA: TGTGCCAGCAGCTTGGCCGGGGGACCGAACTATGGCTACACCTTC

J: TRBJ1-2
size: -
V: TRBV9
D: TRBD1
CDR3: CASSLTGQGANYGYTF
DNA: TGTGCCAGCAGCCTGACGGGACAGGGGGCGAATTATGGCTACACCTTC

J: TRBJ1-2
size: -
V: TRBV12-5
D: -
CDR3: CASGFPYVWGGYTF
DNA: TGTGCTAGTGGTTTTCCGTATGTCTGGGGCGGCTACACCTTC

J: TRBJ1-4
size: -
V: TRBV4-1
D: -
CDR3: CASSQARGEKLFF
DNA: TGCGCCAGCAGCCAAGCCCGGGGGGAAAAACTGTTTTTT

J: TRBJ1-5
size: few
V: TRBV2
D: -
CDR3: CASSGEAGQPQHF
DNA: TGTGCCAGCAGTGGGGAGGCCGGTCAGCCCCAGCATTTT

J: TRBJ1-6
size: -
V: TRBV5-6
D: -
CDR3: CASSLVQGASYNSPLHF
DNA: TGTGCCAGCAGCTTGGTTCAAGGGGCCTCCTATAATTCACCCCTCCACTTT

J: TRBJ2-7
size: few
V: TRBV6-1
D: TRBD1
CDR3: CAIVRDRGYEQYF
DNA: TGTGCCATTGTCCGGGACAGGGGCTACGAGCAGTACTTC

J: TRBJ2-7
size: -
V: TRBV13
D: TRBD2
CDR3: CASSPPGGLAGGREQYF
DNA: TGTGCCAGCAGCCCCCCGGGGGGGCTAGCGGGGGGGCGCGAGCAGTACTTC

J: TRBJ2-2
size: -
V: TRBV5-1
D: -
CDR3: CASSLEAGELFF
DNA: TGCGCCAGCAGCTTGGAGGCCGGGGAGCTGTTTTTT

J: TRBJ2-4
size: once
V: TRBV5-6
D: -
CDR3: CASSLTGAKNIQYF
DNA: TGTGCCAGCAGCTTGACAGGGGCCAAAAACATTCAGTACTTC

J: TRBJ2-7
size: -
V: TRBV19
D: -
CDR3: CASSKARDGTYEQYF
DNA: TGTGCCAGTAGTAAGGCCCGGGACGGAACCTACGAGCAGTACTTC

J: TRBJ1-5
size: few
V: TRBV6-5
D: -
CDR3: CASSEGRLSNQPQHF
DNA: TGTGCCAGCAGCGAGGGGAGGTTAAGCAATCAGCCCCAGCATTTT

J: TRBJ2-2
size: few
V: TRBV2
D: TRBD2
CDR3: CASSEGLAGATTNTGELFF
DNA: TGTGCCAGCAGTGAAGGACTAGCGGGGGCCACGACGAACACCGGGGAGCTGTTTTTT

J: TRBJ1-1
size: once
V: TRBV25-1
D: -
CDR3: CASSEWAGEAFF
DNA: TGTGCCAGCAGTGAATGGGCAGGGGAAGCTTTCTTT

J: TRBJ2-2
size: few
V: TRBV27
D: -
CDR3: CASSWGPNTGELFF
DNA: TGTGCCAGCAGCTGGGGACCAAACACCGGGGAGCTGTTTTTT

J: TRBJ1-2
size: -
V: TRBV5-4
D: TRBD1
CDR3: CASSRRTGGAVGGYTF
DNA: TGTGCCAGCAGCCGCCGGACAGGGGGCGCGGTAGGTGGCTACACCTTC

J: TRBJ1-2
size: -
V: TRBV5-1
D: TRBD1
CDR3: CASSPGGRTGVYGYTF
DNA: TGCGCCAGCAGCCCTGGGGGCCGGACAGGGGTTTATGGCTACACCTTC

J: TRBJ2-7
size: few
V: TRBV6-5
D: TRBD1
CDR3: CASTWEGQGYEQYF
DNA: TGTGCCAGCACTTGGGAGGGACAGGGGTACGAGCAGTACTTC